This T cell receptor beta chain derives from a study of tumor-infiltrating lymphocytes in oesophageal squamous cell carcinoma. TCRdb re-analysed the PCR reads in MiXCR, keeping a single row per CDR3 protein. The sample holds around 14,000 distinct CDR3 sequences; 40% to 65% are singletons and the top ten take around 20%. CDR3 length equals 12 residues. The sample taken for sequencing was esophageal tumor tissue. The source is a male donor with esophageal squamous cell carcinoma. The chain combines TRBV12-3 or TRBV12-4 with TRBJ2-7; no firm D call. The end of the DNA is better explained by TRBJ2-3, so the J call may be wrong. The CDR3 nucleotides read TGTGCCAGCAGTTTTTCAGTGGGTACGCAGTATTTT. The encoded protein is CASSFSVGTQYF.